The clone carrying this T cell receptor beta chain was counted once. These data originate in a study of blood T cell repertoires in COVID-19. This CDR3 region has 14 residues. Germline V CDR1 and CDR2: SGHRS, YFSETQ. V was clipped by 5 bases and J by 6 bases, with 17 bases between them. As originally analysed: For nucleated cells, counts were estimated from reference gene primer amplification. Libraries were prepared by immunoSEQ multiplex PCR; TCRdb keeps only in-frame clonotypes and omits some of them. V, J and clone size were drawn from that table, and D and trimming were deduced from the DNA. Counted here are around 170,000 clones, 85% to 90% occurring once; the ten biggest clones make up 5.5% to 7%.

This receptor was taken from a man aged 45 to 65 with active or convalescent COVID-19. Sequenced: peripheral blood. The chain couples TRBV5-1 to TRBJ1-1; D remains ambiguous. For the CDR3, the DNA is TGCGCCAGCAGATCAAGGAGAGGCGGGTCTGAAGCTTTCTTT. Amino acid sequence: CASRSRRGGSEAFF.